One T cell receptor (beta chain) is described in this entry. Its antigen is as yet unknown. The record originates from a study of T cell repertoires in cytomegalovirus infection. About the research overall: Both recently identified HLA-C-restricted and well-studied HLA-B-restricted CMV epitopes were used in the study. From public TCR beta signatures came an indication of both CMV infection and matching HLA type. Study results and caveats: Within the response measured ex vivo, HLA-C-restricted CMV-specific TCR beta clonotypes were dominant.

This CDR3 has 14 amino acids. CDR1 and CDR2 (germline): LNHDA, SQIVND (reference sequence). The ends were cut back, 7 bases at V and 3 bases at J, with 13 bases in the middle. TCRdb fed the reads into MiXCR, producing one record per CDR3 protein. Of about a million distinct CDR3 sequences in the sample, 31% are singletons; the top ten hold roughly an eighth. The sample was cultured CD8+ T cells from PBMCs, taken from culture after CMV antigen stimulation. This TCR came from a human donor in good health (CMV status not recorded). Some clones in this sample may be carry-over from other donors' samples. This chain uses TRBV19 with TRBJ2-1; D is possibly TRBD1 (6 bases). The CDR3 sequence is CASNLQGNYNEQFF. The CDR3 DNA reads TGTGCCAGTAACCTACAGGGAAACTACAATGAGCAGTTCTTC.